Each of the 29 T cell receptor beta chains below was sequenced from the same sample in a study of blood T cells in healthy people across ages. A second PCR of 7 to 11 cycles used a sample-barcoded 5' primer and a J-beta primer mix. TCRdb recomputed calls from the 5' RACE reads with MiXCR, one row per CDR3 protein. The table records approximately 900,000 distinct CDR3 sequences, around 48% of them present only once. The sequenced sample consisted of blood. These receptors came from a man aged 30 to 39 in good health.

This clonotype was picked up a small number of times. The chain uses TRBV7-9 and TRBJ1-1, with D unclear. Germline-derived CDR1 and CDR2 are SEHNR and FQNEAQ (reference sequence). V lost 2 bases to trimming and J lost 4 bases, with 8 bases between them. The CDR3 runs 13 residues. CDR3 in amino acids: CASSLYGSTEAFF. The CDR3 nucleotides are TGTGCCAGCAGCTTATACGGGAGCACTGAAGCTTTCTTT.

V gene TRBV12-3 or TRBV12-4 combines with J gene TRBJ2-2, with D perhaps being TRBD1 or TRBD2 (6 bases each). Trimming shortened V by 2 bases and J by 3 bases, and 10 bases separated the two germline ends. The length of the CDR3 is 15 residues. The DNA for the CDR3 is TGTGCCAGCAGTTTAACGGGGGCACACACCGGGGAGCTGTTTTTT. Translating it yields CASSLTGAHTGELFF.

This clonotype was recorded a few times. The chain carries TRBV12-3 or TRBV12-4 and TRBJ2-3; 8 bases line up with TRBD2. CDR3 length: 15 amino acids. J lost 4 bases, V lost 2 bases, and 5 bases had no gene match. CDR3 amino acids: CASSLWAGGADTQYF. Here the CDR3 DNA reads TGTGCCAGCAGTTTATGGGCGGGGGGCGCAGATACGCAGTATTTT.

The chain has TRBV6-2 or TRBV6-3 and TRBJ2-5; D uncertain. The CDR3 consists of 11 residues. CDR1 is MNHEY, CDR2 SVGEGT, per germline. Trimming cost V 8 bases and J 6 bases, with 10 bases left between them. The CDR3 DNA sequence: TGTGCCAGCGGCCAGGCCCAGACCCAGTACTTC. It translates to CASGQAQTQYF.

The chain couples TRBV12-3 or TRBV12-4 to TRBJ1-1; tentatively, D is TRBD1 (5 bases). V was pared by 8 bases and J by 4 bases, with 14 bases between. The CDR3 runs 13 residues. The CDR3 DNA reads TGTGCCAGCCGATTCGGGGGAGCCACTGAAGCTTTCTTT. It encodes CASRFGGATEAFF.

V is TRBV20-1 and J is TRBJ1-5, with 8 bases lining up with TRBD1. CDR3 length: 17 amino acids. Germline V gene data show CDR1 as DFQATT and CDR2 as SNEGSKA (reference sequence). The V gene end was trimmed by 3 bases and the J gene end by 4 bases; junction bases not matched to a gene: 14. The CDR3 reads CSARAGQGTLGNQPQHF. DNA of the CDR3: TGCAGTGCTAGGGCCGGACAGGGCACCCTGGGGAATCAGCCCCAGCATTTT.

The rearrangement uses TRBV6-5 and TRBJ2-7; TRBD1 agrees at 10 bases. With 3 bases clipped from V and 2 bases from J, the junction kept 10 bases outside the gene matches. Per the germline V gene, CDR1 is MNHEY and CDR2 is SVGAGI. The CDR3 covers 17 residues. The chain's CDR3 is CASSYWSRTGGPYEQYF. CDR3 nucleotide sequence: TGTGCCAGCAGTTATTGGTCCCGGACAGGGGGGCCCTACGAGCAGTACTTC.

Turning to this clonotype: Its ends do not fully match the called genes, so a read error is possible. The gene calls are TRBV12-3 or TRBV12-4 and TRBJ2-3; TRBD2 agrees at 9 bases. The CDR3 runs to 15 residues. CDR3 DNA sequence: TGTGCCAGCAGTATAGCGGGGGCGGGCACAGATACGCAGTATTTT. As protein: CASSIAGAGTDTQYF.

The chain uses TRBV7-2 and TRBJ2-5; D remains unclear. The CDR3 is 15 residues long. V was pared by 0 bases and J by 4 bases, with 12 bases between. In germline, CDR1 is SGHTA, CDR2 FQGNSA. The CDR3: CASSLAGLDLETQYF. DNA of the CDR3: TGTGCCAGCAGCTTAGCCGGCCTGGACCTAGAGACCCAGTACTTC.

This clonotype was seen a handful of times. The J gene is TRBJ2-7, the V gene TRBV5-1; D not certain. From germline, CDR1 is SGHRS and CDR2 YFSETQ. The CDR3 is 15 residues long. The germline V and J ends were trimmed by 3 bases and 7 bases, with 20 bases remaining between them. CDR3 DNA sequence: TGCGCCAGCAGCTCAGGAGCTACTTTGGTAAATGAGCAGTACTTC. Amino acid sequence: CASSSGATLVNEQYF.

This clonotype has a handful of counts. The chain employs TRBV9 and TRBJ2-7; D gene unclear. The V gene lost 0 bases and the J gene lost 4 bases, with 11 bases spanning the gap. CDR3 length: 14 residues. The V gene's germline CDR1 is SGDLS and CDR2 YYNGEE. Here the CDR3 DNA reads TGTGCCAGCAGCGTAGGGCGTCCTAATTACGAGCAGTACTTC. Amino acid sequence: CASSVGRPNYEQYF.

This clonotype turned up a few times. The chain uses TRBV6-2 or TRBV6-3 and TRBJ1-2; D is undetermined. The CDR3 length is 12 residues. Trimming removed 2 bases from V and 6 bases from J, with 7 bases in between. CDR1 is MNHEY, CDR2 SVGEGT, per germline. CDR3 region: CASSYLRDGYTF. CDR3 nucleotide sequence: TGTGCCAGCAGTTACCTTCGGGATGGCTACACCTTC.

The rearrangement uses TRBV7-3 and TRBJ2-5, with a tentative D call TRBD1 (5 bases). Germline loops: CDR1 SGHTA, CDR2 FQGTGA. This CDR3 is built from 14 residues. Trimming took 0 bases from V and 4 from J, leaving 9 bases between them. CDR3 amino acids: CASSLTSDTETQYF. The CDR3 DNA follows: TGTGCCAGCAGCTTAACTTCGGACACAGAGACCCAGTACTTC.

With respect to this clonotype: Sequence at one end of the junction differs from germline and may be a read error. The CDR3 coding sequence is TGCAGTGTTAGAGGAGGGCTAAACTATGGCTACACCTTC. Protein: CSVRGGLNYGYTF. The chain uses TRBV20-1 and TRBJ1-2, with unresolved D. There are 13 residues in the CDR3. CDR1 is DFQATT and CDR2 is SNEGSKA in the germline V gene (reference sequence).

The rearrangement joins TRBV20-1 to TRBJ2-5, with D possibly matching TRBD1 (5 bases). The J call may be in error: the DNA end matches TRBJ2-7 better. Germline V gene sequence: CDR1 DFQATT, CDR2 SNEGSKA (reference sequence). The CDR3 spans 14 residues. Here the CDR3 DNA reads TGCAGTGCTGACGGACAATTGGATCGGGACGAGCAGTACTTC. Amino acids: CSADGQLDRDEQYF.

This clonotype came up a few times. The chain couples TRBV6-6 to TRBJ1-4, with 7 bases identical to TRBD1. J lost 3 bases, V lost 7 bases, and 5 bases had no gene match. CDR1 MNHNY and CDR2 SVGAGI come from the germline V gene (reference sequence). The CDR3 totals 14 residues. CDR3 bases: TGTGCCAGCAATGACAGGGTGGCTAATGAAAAACTGTTTTTT. Amino acids: CASNDRVANEKLFF.

This chain connects TRBV6-4 to TRBJ2-5; 7 positions agree with TRBD2. J lost 11 bases, V lost 6 bases, and 9 bases had no gene match. The CDR3 length is 12 residues. CDR1 is MRHNA and CDR2 is SNTAGT in the germline V gene. The CDR3 DNA follows: TGTGCCAGCAGCGCCGGCGGGACTAAGCAGTACTTC. Residues: CASSAGGTKQYF.

This clonotype showed up just a few times. This chain connects TRBV4-2 to TRBJ2-1; the D gene is possibly TRBD2 (6 bases). This CDR3 is built from 18 residues. Per the germline V gene, CDR1 is LGHNA and CDR2 is YNFKEQ. V was shortened by 1 base and J by 7 bases, with 23 bases between the two germline ends. Here the CDR3 reads CASSQAGTPLGRENEQFF. As DNA, the CDR3 is TGTGCCAGCAGCCAAGCCGGGACTCCACTTGGAAGGGAGAATGAGCAGTTCTTC.

The V gene is TRBV4-1, the J gene TRBJ2-7; 7 bases match TRBD2. This CDR3 comprises 16 residues. V lost 0 bases, J lost 2 bases, and 7 bases stayed unmatched. CDR1 and CDR2 from the germline V gene are MGHRA and YSYEKL. The CDR3 is CASSQDFGGTPYEQYF. The CDR3 nucleotides read TGCGCCAGCAGCCAAGATTTCGGGGGGACCCCCTACGAGCAGTACTTC.

This chain links TRBV18 with TRBJ2-4; unclear D gene. This CDR3 contains 17 residues. Germline loops: CDR1 KGHSH, CDR2 LQKENI. Trimming removed 2 bases from V and 0 bases from J, with 14 bases in between. The CDR3 sequence is CASSPFPESLAKNIQYF. For the CDR3, the DNA is TGTGCCAGCTCACCATTCCCAGAGAGCTTAGCCAAAAACATTCAGTACTTC.

The CDR3 spells CSARIGSSYEQYF. Written as DNA, the CDR3 is TGCAGCGCCCGAATTGGGAGCTCCTACGAGCAGTACTTC. V is TRBV29-1 and J is TRBJ2-7; maybe TRBD2 (5 bases). CDR1 SQVTM and CDR2 ANQGSEA come from the germline V gene. Trimming took off 7 bases at V and 0 bases at J, with 13 bases between the two ends. The CDR3 runs 13 residues.

This clonotype showed up just a few times. The chain joins TRBV7-2 to TRBJ2-1; 10 nucleotides align to TRBD1. CDR1 and CDR2 from the germline V gene are SGHTA and FQGNSA. The trim removed 4 bases at V and 6 bases at J, leaving 6 bases unmatched. This CDR3 comprises 15 residues. The CDR3 DNA is TGTGCCAGCAGCTCGGACAGGGGGTTGATCAATGAGCAGTTCTTC. Amino acid sequence: CASSSDRGLINEQFF.

V is TRBV6-5 and J is TRBJ2-7, with a weak D call TRBD1 (7 bases). With the DNA end fitting TRBJ2-4 better, the J assignment may be wrong. This CDR3 comprises 14 residues. The V gene's germline CDR1 is MNHEY and CDR2 SVGAGI. The CDR3 nucleotides read TGTGCCAGCAGACAGGGGAGGTTTGGAAACATTCAGTACTTC. Its translation: CASRQGRFGNIQYF.

The chain is built from TRBV7-8 and TRBJ1-6; 8 bases line up with TRBD1. Unmatched junction bases numbered 3, after V lost 3 bases and J lost 14 bases. CDR3 length equals 12 residues. Germline values: CDR1 SGHVS, CDR2 FQNEAQ. In nucleotides, the CDR3 is TGTGCCAGCAGCTTCCGGACAGGGACCCTCCACTTT. As protein: CASSFRTGTLHF.

This chain uses TRBV6-1 with TRBJ1-2; the D is unclear. Germline V gene data show CDR1 as MNHNS and CDR2 as SASEGT. Trimming stripped 3 bases from V and 3 bases from J, with 5 bases between. The CDR3 is made up of 12 amino acids. The CDR3 reads CASSDDDYGYTF. For the CDR3, the DNA is TGTGCCAGCAGTGACGACGACTATGGCTACACCTTC.

In this sample, this clonotype turned up once. The J gene is TRBJ1-2, the V gene TRBV6-2 or TRBV6-3, with 7 bases identical to TRBD1. Germline V gene sequence: CDR1 MNHEY, CDR2 SVGEGT. The trim removed 6 bases at V and 0 bases at J, leaving 7 bases unmatched. CDR3 length: 15 amino acids. The CDR3 region is CASRSDRAANYGYTF. Written as DNA, the CDR3 is TGTGCCAGCAGATCCGACAGGGCCGCTAACTATGGCTACACCTTC.

This clonotype appeared many times. The chain recombines TRBV12-3 or TRBV12-4 with TRBJ2-6; 7 bases fit TRBD1. This CDR3 spans 15 amino acids. V dropped 5 bases and J dropped 2; count of bases not matched to a gene: 3. The CDR3 region is CASSLDRAGANVLTF. The CDR3 coding sequence is TGTGCCAGCAGTCTTGACAGGGCTGGGGCCAACGTCCTGACTTTC.

The chain joins TRBV20-1 to TRBJ2-3; no reliable D call. V lost 4 bases and J 4 bases, leaving 9 bases between the germline ends. The CDR3 loop spans 12 amino acids. The germline V gene encodes CDR1 DFQATT and CDR2 SNEGSKA (reference sequence). The CDR3 spells CSATGPADTQYF. The DNA for the CDR3 is TGCAGTGCTACCGGACCGGCAGATACGCAGTATTTT.

This clonotype was counted between two and nine times. One end of the junction is discordant with germline, which a read error may explain. The rearrangement uses TRBV12-3 or TRBV12-4 and TRBJ2-7; 7 bases agree with TRBD1. This CDR3 has 14 residues. The DNA for the CDR3 is TGTGCCAGCAGTCCTCCGGGACAGTCCTGCGAGCAGTACTTC. This encodes CASSPPGQSCEQYF.